This entry describes one TCR beta chain. This sample was taken from a study of blood T cell repertoires in COVID-19. CDR1 and CDR2 from the germline V gene are MNHEY and SVGAGI. The CDR3 totals 14 residues. V dropped 8 bases and J dropped 2; count of bases not matched to a gene: 8. Using immunoSEQ multiplex PCR, the repertoire was profiled, and TCRdb retains in-frame clones only, with some absent. The sample consists of approximately 29,000 clones, roughly 85% of them appearing once. The sample comprised peripheral blood. The rearrangement uses TRBV6-5 and TRBJ2-5; TRBD1 matches 7 bases. This receptor was obtained from a woman between 55 and 75 years old with active COVID-19. The CDR3 DNA reads as TGTGCCAGCCCCGGACAGGCCACACAAGAGACCCAGTACTTC. This encodes CASPGQATQETQYF.